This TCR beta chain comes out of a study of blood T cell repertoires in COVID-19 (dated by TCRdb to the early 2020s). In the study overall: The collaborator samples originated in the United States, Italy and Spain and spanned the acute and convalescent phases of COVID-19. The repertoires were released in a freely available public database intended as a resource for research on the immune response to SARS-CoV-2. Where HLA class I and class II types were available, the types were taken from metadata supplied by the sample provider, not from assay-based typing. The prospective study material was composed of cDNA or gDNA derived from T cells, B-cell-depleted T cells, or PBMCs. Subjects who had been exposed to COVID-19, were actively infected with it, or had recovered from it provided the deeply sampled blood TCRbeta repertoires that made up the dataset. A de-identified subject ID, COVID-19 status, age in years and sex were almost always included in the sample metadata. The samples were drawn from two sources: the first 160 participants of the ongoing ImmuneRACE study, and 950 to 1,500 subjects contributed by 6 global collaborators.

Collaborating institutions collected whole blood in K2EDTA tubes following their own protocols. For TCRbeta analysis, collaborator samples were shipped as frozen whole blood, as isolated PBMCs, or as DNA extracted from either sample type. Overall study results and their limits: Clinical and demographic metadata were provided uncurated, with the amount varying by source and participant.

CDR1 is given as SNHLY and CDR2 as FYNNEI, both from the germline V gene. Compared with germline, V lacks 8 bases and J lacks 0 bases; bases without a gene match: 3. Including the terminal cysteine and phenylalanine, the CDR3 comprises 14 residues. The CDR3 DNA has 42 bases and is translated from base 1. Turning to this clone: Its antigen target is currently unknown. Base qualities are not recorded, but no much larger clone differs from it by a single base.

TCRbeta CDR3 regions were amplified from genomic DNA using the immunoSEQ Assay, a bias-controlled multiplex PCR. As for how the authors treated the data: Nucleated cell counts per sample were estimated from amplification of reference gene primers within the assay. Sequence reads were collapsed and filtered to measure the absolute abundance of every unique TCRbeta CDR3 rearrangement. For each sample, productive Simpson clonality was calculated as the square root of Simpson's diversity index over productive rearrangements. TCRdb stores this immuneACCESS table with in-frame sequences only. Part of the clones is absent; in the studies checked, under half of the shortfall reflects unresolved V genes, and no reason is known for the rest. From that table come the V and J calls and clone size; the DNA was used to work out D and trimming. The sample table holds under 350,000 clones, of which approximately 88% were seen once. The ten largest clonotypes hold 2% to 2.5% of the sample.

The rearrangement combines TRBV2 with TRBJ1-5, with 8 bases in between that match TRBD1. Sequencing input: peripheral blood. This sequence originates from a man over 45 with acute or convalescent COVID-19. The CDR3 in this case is CASGDRHSNQPQHF. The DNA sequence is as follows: TGTGCCAGCGGGGACAGGCATAGCAATCAGCCCCAGCATTTT.